The rows below give T cell receptor beta chains drawn from one sample of a study of cytomegalovirus exposure and HLA in healthy donors. The assay was immunoSEQ multiplex PCR, and TCRdb's table has in-frame clones only and misses some. Of about 120,000 clones listed, about three fifths are singletons. The sequenced sample was PBMCs. All receptors derive from a middle-aged woman in good health and CMV-seropositive. CDR3s include the opening cysteine and the closing phenylalanine or tryptophan. A D gene is named only where the DNA matches it firmly. Size values are once, few and many counts, or a class for expanded clones, and some rows have none.

size	length	V	J	D	CDR3	DNA
few	14	TRBV6-1	TRBJ2-5	NA	CASSDSGEGGTQYF	TGTGCCAGCAGTGACTCCGGTGAAGGCGGGACCCAGTACTTC
NA	16	TRBV5-3	TRBJ2-3	NA	CARSLDPKGLTDTQYF	TGTGCCAGAAGCTTGGACCCGAAGGGGCTCACAGATACGCAGTATTTT
NA	14	TRBV11-3	TRBJ1-2	NA	CASSLVRGSDGYTF	TGTGCCAGCAGCTTAGTAAGGGGGTCTGATGGCTACACCTTC
once	12	TRBV19	TRBJ2-1	NA	CASSIGGNEQFF	TGTGCCAGTAGTATAGGAGGGAATGAGCAGTTCTTC
few	15	TRBV10-3	TRBJ2-7	TRBD2	CASSEGASGFYEQYF	TGTGCCAGCAGTGAAGGTGCTAGCGGGTTCTACGAGCAGTACTTC
few	16	TRBV19	TRBJ2-3	NA	CASSIGEAESTDTQYF	TGTGCCAGTAGTATAGGAGAAGCGGAGAGCACAGATACGCAGTATTTT
NA	13	TRBV6-1	TRBJ1-4	NA	CASTRELSEKLFF	TGTGCCAGCACCAGGGAACTATCAGAAAAACTGTTTTTT
few	15	TRBV4-2	TRBJ2-2	TRBD1	CASSLGDRGTGELFF	TGTGCCAGCAGCCTTGGGGACAGGGGCACCGGGGAGCTGTTTTTT
few	17	TRBV5-8	TRBJ1-6	TRBD1	CASSWAVWTGDNSPLHF	TGTGCCAGCAGCTGGGCTGTATGGACAGGGGATAATTCACCCCTCCACTTT
NA	17	TRBV4-2	TRBJ2-7	TRBD2	CASSQDKGLADRYEQYF	TGTGCCAGCAGCCAAGATAAGGGACTAGCGGATCGCTACGAGCAGTACTTC
few	16	TRBV5-5	TRBJ1-1	NA	CASSFPKGEGDTEAFF	TGTGCCAGCAGCTTCCCAAAGGGGGAGGGCGATACTGAAGCTTTCTTT
NA	18	TRBV28	TRBJ1-6	TRBD1	CASSSFGQASSYNSPLHF	TGTGCCAGCAGTTCTTTCGGACAGGCAAGCTCCTATAATTCACCCCTCCACTTT
NA	13	TRBV29-1	TRBJ2-2	TRBD1	CSVRTGGTGELFF	TGCAGCGTTCGGACAGGGGGCACCGGGGAGCTGTTTTTT
NA	14	TRBV6-1	TRBJ2-7	NA	CASSEPIQGFEQYF	TGTGCCAGCAGTGAACCTATACAGGGCTTCGAGCAGTACTTC
NA	12	TRBV10-3	TRBJ2-5	NA	CAISGSQETQYF	TGTGCCATCAGTGGCAGCCAAGAGACCCAGTACTTC
few	8	TRBV30	TRBJ2-1	NA	CAWGSQFF	TGTGCCTGGGGCTCGCAGTTCTTC
NA	13	TRBV27	TRBJ2-7	TRBD2	CASSPPGGYEQYF	TGTGCCAGCAGTCCTCCGGGAGGCTACGAGCAGTACTTC
NA	14	TRBV6-5	TRBJ2-7	NA	CASSPSPSSYEQYF	TGTGCCAGCAGCCCAAGTCCCAGCTCCTACGAGCAGTACTTC
NA	17	TRBV2	TRBJ1-2	NA	CASSGPFRTATNYGYTF	TGTGCCAGCAGTGGCCCTTTCCGGACAGCCACTAACTATGGCTACACCTTC
few	14	TRBV5-1	TRBJ1-6	NA	CASTEATTNSPLHF	TGCGCCAGCACGGAGGCCACTACTAATTCACCCCTCCACTTT